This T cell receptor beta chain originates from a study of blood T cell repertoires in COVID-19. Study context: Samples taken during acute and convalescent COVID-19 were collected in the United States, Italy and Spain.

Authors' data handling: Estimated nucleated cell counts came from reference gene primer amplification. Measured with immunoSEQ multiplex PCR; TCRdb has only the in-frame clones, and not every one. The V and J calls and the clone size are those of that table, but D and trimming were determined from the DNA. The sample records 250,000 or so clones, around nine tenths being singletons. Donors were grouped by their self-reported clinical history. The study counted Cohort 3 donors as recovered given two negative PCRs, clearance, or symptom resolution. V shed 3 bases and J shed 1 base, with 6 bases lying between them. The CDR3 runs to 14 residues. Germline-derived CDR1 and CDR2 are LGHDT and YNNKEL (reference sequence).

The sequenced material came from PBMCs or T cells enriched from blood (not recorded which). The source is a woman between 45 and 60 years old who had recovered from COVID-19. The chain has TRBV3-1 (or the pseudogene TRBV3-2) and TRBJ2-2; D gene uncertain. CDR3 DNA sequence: TGTGCCAGCAGCCACACTCAGAACACCGGGGAGCTGTTTTTT. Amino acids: CASSHTQNTGELFF.